This T cell receptor beta chain was obtained from a study of shared T cell receptors in the human thymus. TCRdb's copy holds only in-frame clones and misses some; the assay was immunoSEQ multiplex PCR. The top ten clones hold roughly 0.01% of a sample with 700,000 to 750,000 clones, 75% to 90% of them seen once. V lost 3 bases and J 5 bases, leaving 11 bases between the germline ends. The CDR3 length is 13 residues. The germline V gene has CDR1 LNHDA and CDR2 SQIVND (reference sequence). The data were also submitted as part of a second study, on human thymus T cells. As reported in that work: Congenital heart defects were the reason for the corrective surgery that the donors, healthy Finnish infants, were having. Thymic resections from corrective heart surgery supplied the tissue. Thymic repertoires overlap heavily among unrelated individuals, related research has reported.

Sequencing was done on a sample of thymocytes. This receptor was taken from a girl under three years old with a congenital heart defect. The chain uses TRBV19 and TRBJ2-7; D might be TRBD2 (5 bases). CDR3 in DNA: TGTGCCAGTAGTATTCGTGAGGGCGACGAGCAGTACTTC. It yields the protein CASSIREGDEQYF.